Following are 19 T cell receptor beta chains from one sample sequenced in a study of blood T cell repertoires in COVID-19. Measured with immunoSEQ multiplex PCR; TCRdb has only the in-frame clones, and not every one. The sample consists of 95,000 to 110,000 clones, about 90% of them appearing once. Material: peripheral blood. Source of these receptors: a human donor in a cohort sampled during active COVID-19.

The chain joins TRBV12-3 or TRBV12-4 to TRBJ1-2, with 7 bases matching TRBD1. V was pared by 3 bases and J by 8 bases, with 3 bases of the junction left unmatched. This CDR3 spans 12 amino acids. CDR3 DNA: TGTGCCAGCAGTTTCAGGGGGGACGGCTACACCTTC. This encodes CASSFRGDGYTF.

This chain links TRBV28 with TRBJ1-5; D is unresolved. The CDR3 totals 13 residues. Deletions cut 4 bases from V and 2 bases from J, with 6 bases between. Germline V lookup: CDR1 MDHEN, CDR2 SYDVKM. The CDR3 DNA sequence: TGTGCCAGCAGTTCCGGGGGCAATCAGCCCCAGCATTTT. This codes for CASSSGGNQPQHF.

This clone was seen repeatedly, ten times or more. The chain links TRBV7-9 to TRBJ2-1, with 8 bases lining up with TRBD1. Germline V gene sequence: CDR1 SEHNR, CDR2 FQNEAQ (reference sequence). Trimming took 11 bases from V and 0 from J; bases not matched to a gene: 18. This CDR3 spans 18 amino acids. This CDR3 is CAVSLVRQGTSSYNEQFF. CDR3 nucleotides: TGTGCCGTAAGCTTAGTGCGACAGGGGACGAGCTCCTACAATGAGCAGTTCTTC.

This clone was counted once. The chain recombines TRBV5-1 with TRBJ2-2; D is uncertain. The CDR3 sequence is 16 residues long. The V end was cut by 0 bases, the J end by 3 bases, with 12 bases between. CDR1 SGHRS and CDR2 YFSETQ come from the germline V gene. The CDR3 protein is CASSLAGQGDTGELFF. The CDR3 DNA is TGCGCCAGCAGCTTGGCCGGCCAAGGAGACACCGGGGAGCTGTTTTTT.

The chain is built from TRBV6-5 and TRBJ2-3, with D unclear. The V gene lost 0 bases and the J gene lost 2 bases, with 9 bases spanning the gap. CDR3 length: 15 residues. Germline V CDR1 and CDR2: MNHEY, SVGAGI. This CDR3 is CASSYSHSPTDTQYF. In nucleotides, the CDR3 is TGTGCCAGCAGTTACTCGCATAGTCCCACAGATACGCAGTATTTT.

The chain uses TRBV3-1 (or the pseudogene TRBV3-2) and TRBJ2-2; 7 nucleotides match TRBD1. Germline lookup yields CDR1 LGHDT and CDR2 YNNKEL (reference sequence). Trimming removed 4 bases from V and 7 bases from J; junction bases left unmatched: 18. The CDR3 has 18 amino acids. The CDR3 region is CASSRRDTLLNRGGELFF. The CDR3 DNA follows: TGTGCCAGCAGCCGCCGGGACACACTACTAAACAGGGGCGGGGAGCTGTTTTTT.

The chain couples TRBV5-1 to TRBJ2-6; the D gene is possibly TRBD2 (6 bases). CDR1 is SGHRS and CDR2 is YFSETQ in the germline V gene. The V end lost 2 bases, the J end lost 0 bases, and 15 bases lay between the germline ends. The length of the CDR3 is 18 residues. CDR3 in amino acids: CASSLGAGRNSGANVLTF. The CDR3 DNA is TGCGCCAGCAGCTTAGGGGCAGGGAGGAACTCTGGGGCCAACGTCCTGACTTTC. Using reference TRBV5-1 and TRBJ2-6 for the parts outside the CDR3, the full variable domain is KAGVTQTPRYLIKTRGQQVTLSCSPISGHRSVSWYQQTPGQGLQFLFEYFSETQRNKGNFPGRFSGRQFSNSRSEMNVSTLELGDSALYLCASSLGAGRNSGANVLTFGAGSRLTVL.

This sequence joins TRBV11-2 and TRBJ1-2, with D possibly TRBD1 on 5 matching bases. The CDR3 loop spans 16 amino acids. V was trimmed by 4 bases and J by 4 bases, leaving 19 bases between them. From germline, CDR1 is SGHAT and CDR2 FQNNGV. In nucleotides, the CDR3 is TGTGCCAGCAGCTGGGGCGCGACGACGGAGATCTATGGCTACACCTTC. Its translation: CASSWGATTEIYGYTF.

The sample holds a few counts of this clone. The genes are TRBV5-6 and TRBJ2-7, with D possibly being TRBD2 (7 bases). Germline V gene data show CDR1 as SGHDT and CDR2 as YYEEEE. There are 15 residues in the CDR3. V was clipped by 6 bases and J by 2 bases, with 18 bases between them. CDR3 amino acids: CASTLRWGGTYEQYF. DNA for the CDR3: TGTGCCAGCACCCTACGGTGGGGGGGCACCTACGAGCAGTACTTC. The full variable domain, with the rest looked up from reference TRBV5-6 and TRBJ2-7, is DAGVTQSPTHLIKTRGQQVTLRCSPKSGHDTVSWYQQALGQGPQFIFQYYEEEERQRGNFPDRFSGHQFPNYSSELNVNALLLGDSALYLCASTLRWGGTYEQYFGPGTRLTVT.

The V gene is TRBV28, the J gene TRBJ1-4; 9 bases are shared with TRBD1. The CDR3 is made up of 16 amino acids. Germline V gene sequence: CDR1 MDHEN, CDR2 SYDVKM. CDR3 nucleotide sequence: TGTGTCACACGGGACAGGGTGACGGGCTTTAATGAAAAACTGTTTTTT. Its translation: CVTRDRVTGFNEKLFF.

This chain links TRBV7-9 with TRBJ1-4, with TRBD1 as a possible D gene (6 bases). The CDR3 is 15 residues long. Trimming removed 5 bases from V and 8 bases from J, with 18 bases in between. Per the germline V gene, CDR1 is SEHNR and CDR2 is FQNEAQ (reference sequence). The CDR3 nucleotides are TGTGCCAGCAGCACTACAGGGATGGGAGTGGAAAAACTGTTTTTT. This gives the protein CASSTTGMGVEKLFF. Full variable domain (missing parts from reference TRBV7-9 and TRBJ1-4): DTGVSQNPRHKITKRGQNVTFRCDPISEHNRLYWYRQTLGQGPEFLTYFQNEAQLEKSRLLSDRFSAERPKGSFSTLEIQRTEQGDSAMYLCASSTTGMGVEKLFFGSGTQLSVL.

The genes are TRBV6-5 and TRBJ2-7, with TRBD2 as a possible D gene (5 bases). Germline CDR1 reads MNHEY; CDR2 reads SVGAGI. V was trimmed by 6 bases and J by 1 base, leaving 7 bases between them. The CDR3 covers 12 residues. CDR3 DNA sequence: TGTGCCAGCAGAGGACTGTCCTACGAGCAGTACTTC. It translates to CASRGLSYEQYF.

This chain uses TRBV28 with TRBJ2-1, with 12 positions matching TRBD2. Trimming removed 3 bases from V and 12 bases from J; junction bases left unmatched: 0. This CDR3 spans 12 amino acids. Germline V gene data show CDR1 as MDHEN and CDR2 as SYDVKM. The CDR3 protein is CASSLGLAGQFF. CDR3 nucleotides: TGTGCCAGCAGTTTGGGACTAGCGGGGCAGTTCTTC.

The V gene is TRBV18, the J gene TRBJ2-5; TRBD1 agrees at 7 bases. This CDR3 is built from 13 residues. The germline V gene encodes CDR1 KGHSH and CDR2 LQKENI. J gave up 4 bases and V 4 bases, and 3 bases lay outside the gene matches. The CDR3 spells CASSLQGRETQYF. The DNA for the CDR3 is TGTGCCAGCTCACTACAGGGGCGAGAGACCCAGTACTTC.

Only one count was recorded for this clone. The V and J genes are TRBV5-5 and TRBJ1-2; 9 bases are shared with TRBD1. Unmatched junction bases numbered 2, after V lost 2 bases and J lost 0 bases. This CDR3 has 15 residues. From germline, CDR1 is SGHKS and CDR2 YYEKEE (reference sequence). CDR3 region: CASSFHRGPNYGYTF. DNA of the CDR3: TGTGCCAGCAGCTTCCACAGGGGGCCTAACTATGGCTACACCTTC.

This chain uses TRBV2 with TRBJ2-3, with TRBD1 matching over 10 bases. Germline V lookup: CDR1 SNHLY, CDR2 FYNNEI. V lost 6 bases to trimming and J lost 2 bases; unmatched junction nucleotides: 2. CDR3 length equals 14 residues. CDR3 in amino acids: CASRGQGFTDTQYF. The CDR3 nucleotides are TGTGCCAGCAGGGGACAGGGGTTCACAGATACGCAGTATTTT.

This rearrangement joins TRBV4-2 to TRBJ2-1; possibly TRBD2 for D (6 bases). V gave up 3 bases and J gave up 3 bases, with 12 bases separating them. From germline, CDR1 is LGHNA and CDR2 YNFKEQ. The CDR3 is 15 residues long. The CDR3 sequence: CASSQASGLYNEQFF. Here the CDR3 DNA reads TGTGCCAGCAGCCAGGCATCGGGACTCTACAATGAGCAGTTCTTC.

The gene calls are TRBV3-1 (or the pseudogene TRBV3-2) and TRBJ2-1; D is perhaps TRBD1 (6 bases). V was pared by 5 bases and J by 4 bases, with 12 bases between. Germline CDR1 reads LGHDT; CDR2 reads YNNKEL (reference sequence). The CDR3 is 14 amino acids. The CDR3 sequence: CASSFTGPYNEQFF. The DNA of the CDR3 is TGTGCCAGCAGCTTTACAGGGCCTTACAATGAGCAGTTCTTC.

The chain links TRBV20-1 to TRBJ2-2, with 10 bases lining up with TRBD2. The CDR3 runs 15 residues. V lost 3 bases to trimming and J lost 5 bases; unmatched junction nucleotides: 6. From germline, CDR1 is DFQATT and CDR2 SNEGSKA (reference sequence). Here the CDR3 DNA reads TGCAGTGCTAGTCCAGCGGGAGGGCTTACCGGGGAGCTGTTTTTT. The encoded protein is CSASPAGGLTGELFF.